This T cell receptor (beta chain) stems from a study of blood T cell repertoires in COVID-19. Turning to the study itself: Samples of COVID-19 (acute and convalescent) were obtained from the United States, Italy and Spain. PBMCs, B-cell-depleted T cells, or T cells were the source of the cDNA or gDNA that made up the material.

This clone showed up just a few times. Original analysis: Nucleated cell number was recorded as an estimate derived from reference gene primer amplification. Sequencing was performed with immunoSEQ multiplex PCR; in TCRdb, only in-frame clones are kept and a portion is missing. D and trimming come from the DNA, and the V and J calls and clone size come from that table. The sample has about 57,000 clones, 75% to 95% seen once. Germline loops: CDR1 LNHDA, CDR2 SQIVND (reference sequence). This CDR3 is built from 15 residues. V was clipped by 5 bases and J by 9 bases; unmatched bases: 12. This sequence was found in a man between 60 and 75 years old with acute or convalescent COVID-19. Sequencing used peripheral blood. The rearrangement uses TRBV19 and TRBJ2-5; 10 bases line up with TRBD1. For the CDR3, the DNA is TGTGCCAGTAGTCACTCCGGGACAGGGGATGGGGCCCAGTACTTC. Translated: CASSHSGTGDGAQYF.